This T cell receptor (beta chain) was documented in a study of cytomegalovirus exposure and HLA in healthy donors. General study points: An analysis done earlier found most TCR beta V segments productive about 87% or about 30% of the time. Associated with HLA alleles at 0.05 false discovery rate in a later analysis were 15,000 to 20,000 TCR beta sequences. A cluster of highly shared sequence variants was likely a sequencing artifact.

Remarks on this clone: As yet, its antigen is unknown.

The CDR3 sequence is 16 residues long. Germline assignment: CDR1 SGHRS and CDR2 YFSETQ. V shed 4 bases and J 3 bases; nucleotides not matched to a gene: 8. Use of 60 Vbeta and 13 Jbeta primers characterized the PCR. Sequencing was performed with immunoSEQ multiplex PCR; in TCRdb, only in-frame clones are kept and a portion is missing. This table has about 160,000 clones, 82% appearing once. Sequenced input: PBMCs. This sequence joins TRBV5-1 and TRBJ1-2, with TRBD1 identical over 11 bases. The source of this sequence is a girl aged 5-17 years in good health and CMV-seropositive. CDR3 loop: CASSPGPGQGDYGYTF. The CDR3 region has the DNA TGCGCCAGCAGCCCCGGGCCGGGACAGGGGGACTATGGCTACACCTTC.